Listed here are 17 T cell receptor beta chains from one sample, sequenced in a study of early T cells in non-severe SARS-CoV-2 infection. TCRdb reprocessed the 5' RACE reads with MiXCR, giving one entry per CDR3 protein. The table lists 100,000 to 130,000 distinct CDR3 sequences, 11% of them singletons, with about 8% in the top ten. Sequencing used whole blood. The receptors here all came from an adult who was a healthcare worker with PCR-confirmed SARS-CoV-2 infection or an uninfected control (not recorded which).

This clonotype was picked up many times. V and J are TRBV7-9 and TRBJ2-7; D gene uncertain. Germline lookup yields CDR1 SEHNR and CDR2 FQNEAQ (reference sequence). The V gene lost 2 bases and the J gene lost 3 bases, with 8 bases spanning the gap. The CDR3 totals 13 residues. The CDR3 is CASSLSTYYEQYF. Written as DNA, the CDR3 is TGTGCCAGCAGCTTATCCACATACTACGAGCAGTACTTC.

This clonotype was observed a handful of times. This chain connects TRBV12-3 or TRBV12-4 to TRBJ2-7; 7 bases line up with TRBD1. The junction had 6 bases not matched to a gene; V was cut back by 2 bases and J by 5 bases. This CDR3 is 14 amino acids long. CDR3 loop: CASSLSTGRHEQYF. CDR3 in DNA: TGTGCCAGCAGTTTATCGACAGGGCGCCACGAGCAGTACTTC.

This chain links TRBV10-3 with TRBJ1-6; perhaps TRBD1 as D (6 bases). V dropped 2 bases and J dropped 8 bases, with 10 bases sitting between them. The CDR3 totals 14 residues. CDR1 and CDR2 (germline): ENHRY, SYGVKD. The CDR3 DNA reads as TGTGCCATCAGTGAGACGAACAGGGATTCACCCCTCCACTTT. It encodes CAISETNRDSPLHF.

The sample holds many counts of this clonotype. The gene calls are TRBV10-1 and TRBJ2-5; a possible D gene is TRBD2 (5 bases). With 0 bases removed from V and 2 bases from J, the gap between germline ends came to 7 bases. There are 14 residues in the CDR3. Germline CDR1 WNHNN, CDR2 SYGVQD (reference sequence). The chain's CDR3 is CASSESEVQETQYF. CDR3 nucleotides: TGCGCCAGCAGTGAGTCGGAGGTTCAAGAGACCCAGTACTTC.

The chain uses TRBV19 and TRBJ1-5, with 9 bases lining up with TRBD1. The germline V gene encodes CDR1 LNHDA and CDR2 SQIVND (reference sequence). The trim removed 5 bases at V and 7 bases at J, leaving 6 bases unmatched. This CDR3 has 14 residues. CDR3 in amino acids: CASSVGQGWQPQHF. The CDR3, as DNA: TGTGCCAGTAGTGTGGGACAGGGCTGGCAGCCCCAGCATTTT.

This clonotype came up a few times. This chain connects TRBV12-3 or TRBV12-4 to TRBJ2-2; D tentatively fits TRBD1 or TRBD2 (8 bases each). The CDR3 sequence is 19 residues long. The V end was cut by 5 bases, the J end by 10 bases, with 32 bases between. CDR3 sequence: CASSPQGGKEREPGAELFF. DNA for the CDR3: TGTGCCAGCAGTCCACAGGGGGGGAAGGAGCGGGAGCCTGGCGCGGAGCTGTTTTTT.

The gene calls are TRBV20-1 and TRBJ2-5, with 10 positions matching TRBD2. Per germline, CDR1 DFQATT and CDR2 SNEGSKA (reference sequence). The junction had 5 bases not matched to a gene; V was cut back by 6 bases and J by 1 base. CDR3 length: 14 residues. CDR3 sequence reads: CSASLAGLQETQYF. As DNA, the CDR3 is TGCAGTGCGTCACTAGCGGGGCTCCAAGAGACCCAGTACTTC.

This clonotype has ten or more counts. This chain joins TRBV9 and TRBJ2-3, with D uncertain. Between the trimmed V and J ends, which lost 6 bases and 1 base, there was a span of 15 bases. CDR1 SGDLS and CDR2 YYNGEE come from the germline V gene. The CDR3 consists of 15 residues. The CDR3 loop reads CASTLGSTGTDTQYF. The CDR3 nucleotides are TGTGCCAGCACACTGGGAAGTACTGGCACAGATACGCAGTATTTT. Drawing the rest from reference TRBV9 and TRBJ2-3, the complete variable domain is DSGVTQTPKHLITATGQRVTLRCSPRSGDLSVYWYQQSLDQGLQFLIQYYNGEERAKGNILERFSAQQFPDLHSELNLSSLELGDSALYFCASTLGSTGTDTQYFGPGTRLTVL.

V and J are TRBV27 and TRBJ2-2, with 11 bases aligning to TRBD1. Per the germline V gene, CDR1 is MNHEY and CDR2 is SMNVEV (reference sequence). V trimming: 6 bases; J trimming: 6 bases; junction bases outside the gene matches: 12. This CDR3 contains 17 residues. CDR3 in DNA: TGTGCCAGCAGGACAACCCCGGGACAGGGGGGTTCCGGGGAGCTGTTTTTT. The encoded protein is CASRTTPGQGGSGELFF.

This clonotype was counted many times. This rearrangement joins TRBV7-2 to TRBJ2-3; the match to TRBD2 covers 8 bases. CDR3 length equals 15 residues. After removal of 5 bases from V and 4 bases from J, the junction contained 8 bases not matched to a gene. CDR1 is SGHTA and CDR2 is FQGNSA in the germline V gene. The CDR3 sequence is CASSVTGGRADTQYF. In DNA form, the CDR3 reads TGTGCCAGCAGCGTAACGGGGGGGAGGGCAGATACGCAGTATTTT.

This clonotype was picked up many times. The chain uses TRBV20-1 and TRBJ1-5; 11 nucleotides agree with TRBD1. The CDR3 is 14 residues long. V dropped 7 bases and J dropped 6; count of bases not matched to a gene: 8. Germline loops: CDR1 DFQATT, CDR2 SNEGSKA (reference sequence). The CDR3 here is CSVGTGGGSQPQHF. DNA of the CDR3: TGCAGTGTCGGGACAGGGGGAGGTAGTCAGCCCCAGCATTTT.

This clonotype was counted ten times or more. This chain uses TRBV6-5 with TRBJ2-3; D ambiguous. In germline, CDR1 is MNHEY, CDR2 SVGAGI. The CDR3 sequence is 13 residues long. The V gene lost 0 bases and the J gene lost 9 bases, with 10 bases spanning the gap. The CDR3 coding sequence is TGTGCCAGCAGTTACTCACCCCAAGGGACGCAGTATTTT. This encodes CASSYSPQGTQYF.

This clonotype was recorded a few times. The CDR3 nucleotides read TGTGCCAGCAGTTTCGGCAGGGCTGAGACCCAGTACTTC. Translated: CASSFGRAETQYF. V is TRBV6-5 and J is TRBJ2-5; a possible D gene is TRBD1 (5 bases). From germline, CDR1 is MNHEY and CDR2 SVGAGI. The ends were cut back, 4 bases at V and 5 bases at J, with 11 bases in the middle. The CDR3 contains 13 residues.

This clonotype was counted at least ten times. The chain carries TRBV20-1 and TRBJ2-6; weak D call: TRBD1 (6 bases). The CDR3 totals 15 residues. V lost 6 bases and J lost 2, with 14 bases in between. Germline-derived CDR1 and CDR2 are DFQATT and SNEGSKA (reference sequence). DNA for the CDR3: TGCAGTGCCAGCAGGGGAGACGCTGGGGCCAACGTCCTGACTTTC. This gives the protein CSASRGDAGANVLTF.

The chain joins TRBV5-1 to TRBJ2-3; D ambiguous. Germline V gene data show CDR1 as SGHRS and CDR2 as YFSETQ. Trimming left V 4 bases short and J 0 bases short, with 6 bases between. This CDR3 has 13 amino acids. CDR3: CASSVGSTDTQYF. CDR3 nucleotide sequence: TGCGCCAGCAGCGTTGGTAGCACAGATACGCAGTATTTT. The variable domain in full, completed from reference TRBV5-1 and TRBJ2-3, reads KAGVTQTPRYLIKTRGQQVTLSCSPISGHRSVSWYQQTPGQGLQFLFEYFSETQRNKGNFPGRFSGRQFSNSRSEMNVSTLELGDSALYLCASSVGSTDTQYFGPGTRLTVL.

In this sample, this clonotype turned up a few times. The V gene is TRBV9, the J gene TRBJ2-7; D not resolved. CDR3 length: 15 amino acids. Germline V CDR1 and CDR2: SGDLS, YYNGEE. The V gene lost 4 bases and the J gene lost 5 bases, with 19 bases spanning the gap. The CDR3 loop reads CASSPGGPPRDEQYF. In DNA form, the CDR3 reads TGTGCCAGCAGCCCCGGTGGGCCTCCTAGGGACGAGCAGTACTTC.

This clonotype was seen repeatedly, ten times or more. The V and J genes are TRBV6-5 and TRBJ1-5; no clear D gene. The CDR3 has 14 amino acids. Germline loops: CDR1 MNHEY, CDR2 SVGAGI. V lost 2 bases to trimming and J lost 11 bases, with 16 bases between them. As DNA, the CDR3 is TGTGCCAGCAGTTACGCCGGAGGGAGGACGGCCCAGCATTTT. Amino acids: CASSYAGGRTAQHF.